This T cell receptor beta chain emerged from a study of blood T cell repertoires in COVID-19. Per the germline V gene, CDR1 is SGHNT and CDR2 is YENEEA. Trimming removed 1 base from V and 0 bases from J, with 13 bases in between. CDR3 length equals 17 residues. Here immunoSEQ multiplex PCR was the method, and the copy in TCRdb shows in-frame clones only, minus some. The sample lists 160,000 or so clones, approximately 80% occurring once. The TCR originated in a man between 70 and 80 years old who had recovered from COVID-19. The source material was peripheral blood. J is TRBJ1-5 and V is TRBV11-3; possibly TRBD1 for D (6 bases). In DNA, the CDR3 is TGTGCCAGCAGCTTAGGGGGGGGGCACCATAGCAATCAGCCCCAGCATTTT. Translated, it gives CASSLGGGHHSNQPQHF.